A single sample is the source of the 5 T cell receptor beta chains below, sequenced in a study of identical twins. Each CDR3 protein gets one entry after TCRdb re-called the 5' RACE reads with MiXCR. The sample lists approximately 1.8 million distinct CDR3 sequences; more than 30% were seen once. Sequenced: cord blood. These receptors were taken from a newborn girl in good health.

This clonotype was observed a few times. The chain links TRBV7-2 to TRBJ2-5; possibly TRBD2 for D (5 bases). The V gene lost 0 bases and the J gene lost 4 bases, with 9 bases spanning the gap. Looked up from germline, CDR1 is SGHTA and CDR2 is FQGNSA. The CDR3 loop spans 14 amino acids. CDR3 sequence (DNA): TGTGCCAGCAGCTTAGCGGGAGATGGAGAGACCCAGTACTTC. The encoded protein is CASSLAGDGETQYF.

This clonotype was picked up a small number of times. The chain has TRBV25-1 and TRBJ2-4; 8 nucleotides match TRBD1. V trimming: 6 bases; J trimming: 7 bases; junction bases outside the gene matches: 8. Germline loops: CDR1 MGHDK, CDR2 SYGVNS. This CDR3 is 14 amino acids long. DNA of the CDR3: TGTGCCAGCAGCAACAGGGGGTCTGGTAACATTCAGTACTTC. It encodes CASSNRGSGNIQYF.

The rearrangement uses TRBV7-9 and TRBJ1-1; 7 positions agree with TRBD1. The CDR3 runs 16 residues. Germline V gene sequence: CDR1 SEHNR, CDR2 FQNEAQ (reference sequence). With V trimmed by 3 bases and J by 0 bases, 7 bases remained unmatched. The CDR3 is CASSLKGGRLNTEAFF. CDR3 in DNA: TGTGCCAGCAGCTTGAAAGGGGGCAGACTGAACACTGAAGCTTTCTTT.

This chain links TRBV20-1 with TRBJ2-1; TRBD2 matches 9 bases. The length of the CDR3 is 16 residues. V lost 3 bases to trimming and J lost 0 bases; unmatched junction nucleotides: 6. Germline CDR1 and CDR2: DFQATT and SNEGSKA (reference sequence). DNA for the CDR3: TGCAGTGCTAGGCCTAGCGGGATGAGCTCCTACAATGAGCAGTTCTTC. This codes for CSARPSGMSSYNEQFF.

The genes are TRBV12-3 or TRBV12-4 and TRBJ2-5; a possible D gene is TRBD2 (5 bases). The J call is uncertain, as TRBJ2-1 better fits the DNA end. The CDR3 totals 14 residues. CDR3 in amino acids: CASSLVGIQETQFF. In DNA, the CDR3 is TGTGCCAGCAGTTTGGTCGGGATCCAAGAGACCCAGTTCTTC.